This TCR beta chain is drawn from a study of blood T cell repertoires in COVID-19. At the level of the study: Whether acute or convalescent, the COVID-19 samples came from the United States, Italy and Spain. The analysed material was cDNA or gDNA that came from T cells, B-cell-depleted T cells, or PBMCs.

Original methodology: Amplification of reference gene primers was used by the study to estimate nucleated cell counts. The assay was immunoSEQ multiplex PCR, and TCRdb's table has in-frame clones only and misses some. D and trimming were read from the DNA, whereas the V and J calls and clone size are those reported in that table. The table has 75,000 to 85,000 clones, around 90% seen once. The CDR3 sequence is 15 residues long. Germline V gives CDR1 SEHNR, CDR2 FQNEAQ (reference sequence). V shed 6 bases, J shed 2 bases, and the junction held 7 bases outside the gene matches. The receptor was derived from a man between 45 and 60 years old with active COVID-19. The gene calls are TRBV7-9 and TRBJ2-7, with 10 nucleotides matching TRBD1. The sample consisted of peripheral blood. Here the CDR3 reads CASSPPGQGPYEQYF. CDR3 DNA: TGTGCCAGCAGTCCCCCGGGACAGGGGCCCTACGAGCAGTACTTC.